This is a list of T cell receptor beta chains from one sample in a study of blood T cell repertoires in COVID-19. Clones were sequenced by immunoSEQ multiplex PCR, and TCRdb holds only the in-frame ones, with some missing. The sample has about 170,000 clones; approximately 86% are singletons. The sample consisted of peripheral blood. These receptor sequences come from an elderly woman with COVID-19, enrolled during active disease. The CDR3 runs from the conserved cysteine through the conserved F or W. The D gene is left open where the match is weak. Clone sizes are given selectively: once, few, many, or a class where the clone is expanded.

J gene	V gene	D gene	clone size	CDR3 DNA	CDR3 protein
TRBJ1-2	TRBV7-2	TRBD1	.	TGTGCCAGCAGCCCGGGACAGGGACCCTATGGCTACACCTTC	CASSPGQGPYGYTF
TRBJ1-2	TRBV24-1	.	.	TGTGCCACCAGTGATTTCTTCAGTGGCTACACCTTC	CATSDFFSGYTF
TRBJ1-1	TRBV18	.	.	TGTGCCAGCTCACTCATACAGGGAAACACTGAAGCTTTCTTT	CASSLIQGNTEAFF
TRBJ1-1	TRBV7-2	.	.	TGTGCCAGCAGCTTAGGGGGGGGACAAGCCGGAGCTTTCTTT	CASSLGGGQAGAFF
TRBJ2-1	TRBV6-5	TRBD2	.	TGTGCCAGCAGTTACCGTTGGACTAGCGGGAGAGGTGAGCAGTTCTTC	CASSYRWTSGRGEQFF
TRBJ2-7	TRBV19	TRBD1	.	TGTGCCAGTAGTCGACAGGGGGCCTACGAGCAGTACTTC	CASSRQGAYEQYF
TRBJ1-5	TRBV27	.	.	TGTGCCAGCTCCATGGAGGGGCGCAATCAGCCCCAGCATTTT	CASSMEGRNQPQHF
TRBJ2-2	TRBV10-1	TRBD1	.	TGCGCCAGCAGCCCCCGACAGGGGACGGCCGGGGAGCTGTTTTTT	CASSPRQGTAGELFF
TRBJ1-1	TRBV7-3	.	.	TGTGCCAGCAGCCCCTCAGGTCCCGGAACTGAAGCTTTCTTT	CASSPSGPGTEAFF
TRBJ1-6	TRBV27	.	.	TGTGCCAGCAGTTTGGAATATACGGGTAGCTCCTATAATTCACCCCTCCACTTT	CASSLEYTGSSYNSPLHF
TRBJ1-2	TRBV6-6	.	.	TGTGCCAGCAGTTACTCGTCCGGAGCTAACTATGGCTACACCTTC	CASSYSSGANYGYTF
TRBJ2-3	TRBV27	TRBD1	.	TGTGCCAGCAGTACTCCGGGACAGGGGGGCACAGATACGCAGTATTTT	CASSTPGQGGTDTQYF
TRBJ1-1	TRBV7-2	TRBD1	.	TGTGCCAGCAGCTTATCGGCAGGGGGTCGAGTAGCTTTCTTT	CASSLSAGGRVAFF
TRBJ2-2	TRBV5-8	TRBD1	.	TGTGCCAGCAGCTACAGGGGGCTGAACACCGGGGAGCTGTTTTTT	CASSYRGLNTGELFF
TRBJ2-5	TRBV11-2	TRBD2	.	TGTGCCAGCAGCTCCCTGGGGACTAGCGGTGTGCAAGAGACCCAGTACTTC	CASSSLGTSGVQETQYF
TRBJ1-2	TRBV6-1	.	.	TGTGCCAGCAGTGACCTACAGGGATGGGGGAACTATGGCTACACCTTC	CASSDLQGWGNYGYTF
TRBJ2-1	TRBV6-5	.	once	TGTGCCAGCAGCCGGGCCGGGACTGCCCGAATTCTGTTCTTC	CASSRAGTARILFF
TRBJ1-2	TRBV18	.	.	TGTGCCAGCTCACCAGCGGCGGGAAGCGATGGCTACACCTTC	CASSPAAGSDGYTF
TRBJ1-4	TRBV28	.	.	TGTGCCAGCAGTGCCCCCCGCCCGAGTTCGGAAAAACTGTTTTTT	CASSAPRPSSEKLFF
TRBJ2-7	TRBV19	TRBD1	.	TGTGCCAGTAGTATGACAGGGGTGAAAGAGCAGTACTTC	CASSMTGVKEQYF
TRBJ1-5	TRBV21-1	.	.	TGTGCCAGCTCCCCAGGGCGCAATCAGCCCCAGCATTTT	CASSPGRNQPQHF
TRBJ1-5	TRBV18	.	.	TGTGCCAGCTCACCACGCGGGATCGGTAGCAATCAGCCCCAGCATTTT	CASSPRGIGSNQPQHF
TRBJ2-3	TRBV7-8	.	.	TGTGCCAGCAGCTTAGTAGGTTACAGGGCGGATACGCAGTATTTT	CASSLVGYRADTQYF
TRBJ2-1	TRBV5-1	.	.	TGCGCCAGCAGCTTGGACAGTCCCAAAAACAATGAGCAGTTCTTC	CASSLDSPKNNEQFF
TRBJ2-1	TRBV19	.	.	TGTGCCACTACAGGGTACAATGAGCAGTTCTTC	CATTGYNEQFF
TRBJ1-5	TRBV5-1	.	once	TGCGCCAGCAGCTCGGACCCGTCGGGGCAGCCCCAGCATTTT	CASSSDPSGQPQHF